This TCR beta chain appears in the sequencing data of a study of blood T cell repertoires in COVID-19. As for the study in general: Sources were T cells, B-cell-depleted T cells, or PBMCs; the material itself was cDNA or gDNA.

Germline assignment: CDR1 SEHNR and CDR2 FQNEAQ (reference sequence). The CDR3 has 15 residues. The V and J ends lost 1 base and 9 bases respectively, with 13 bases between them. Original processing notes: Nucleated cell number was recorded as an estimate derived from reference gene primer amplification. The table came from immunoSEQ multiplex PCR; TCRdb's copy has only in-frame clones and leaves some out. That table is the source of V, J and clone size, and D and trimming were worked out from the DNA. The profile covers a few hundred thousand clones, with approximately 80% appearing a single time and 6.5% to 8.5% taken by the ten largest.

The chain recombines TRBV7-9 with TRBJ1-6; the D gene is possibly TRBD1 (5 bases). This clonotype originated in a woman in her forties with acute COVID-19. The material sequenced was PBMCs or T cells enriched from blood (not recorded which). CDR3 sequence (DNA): TGTGCCAGCAGCTTAGTTGGACATTTGTCTTCACCCCTCCACTTT. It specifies CASSLVGHLSSPLHF.